This TCR beta chain was sequenced for a study of cytomegalovirus exposure and HLA in healthy donors. Study results and limitations: For most TCR beta V segments, an earlier analysis put the productive rate at about 87% or about 30% of the time.

The count of this clone is one. Its antigen remains unknown. The germline gives CDR1 SGDLS, CDR2 YYNGEE. The germline V and J ends were trimmed by 3 bases and 4 bases, with 9 bases remaining between them. CDR3 size: 13 residues. The PCR ran on 60 Vbeta and 13 Jbeta primers. The table came from immunoSEQ multiplex PCR; TCRdb's copy has only in-frame clones and leaves some out. The table includes about 60,000 clones, 73% detected once. This TCR derives from a man in his fifties or sixties in good health and CMV-seronegative. The sequenced material came from PBMCs. The rearrangement uses TRBV9 and TRBJ2-3, with D possibly matching TRBD1 (5 bases). The CDR3 DNA sequence: TGTGCCAGCAGCGCCAGGGTTGCAGATACGCAGTATTTT. It codes for CASSARVADTQYF.